This record concerns one T cell receptor beta chain sequence. Clones were sequenced by immunoSEQ multiplex PCR, and TCRdb holds only the in-frame ones, with some missing. The sample carries 50,000 to 70,000 clones, about nine tenths recorded once. These data come from a study of T cell changes during pregnancy in multiple sclerosis. CDR3 length equals 11 residues. V was cut by 4 bases and J by 13 bases, with 11 bases left in between. Germline CDR1 and CDR2: MNHEY and SVGAGI. The receptor comes from a female donor in good health, enrolled as a control in a pregnancy study. The sample here was peripheral blood, taken in the third trimester of pregnancy. The chain employs TRBV6-5 and TRBJ2-1; D may be TRBD1 (5 bases). The CDR3 sequence: CASSLGPTQFF. The CDR3 coding sequence is TGTGCCAGCAGTTTGGGGCCGACACAGTTCTTC.